Reported below is one TCR beta chain. PCR was performed a second time for about 7 to 12 cycles using a sample-barcoded 5' primer and a J-beta primer mix. TCRdb analysed the 5' RACE reads with MiXCR anew, one entry per CDR3 protein. This sample yields approximately 800,000 distinct CDR3 sequences, of which 20% to 25% are seen a single time; approximately 3.7% belongs to the top ten. This sample stems from a study of blood T cells in healthy people across ages. The data were also submitted as part of a second study, on T cells of mothers and their children. That work contributes: Using around 1.5 ug per 15 ul, all extracted RNA underwent cDNA synthesis. Overlap ran slightly, non-significantly higher for related than unrelated mother-child pairs.

Sequenced input: blood. The sequence was obtained from a boy younger than 18 in good health.

The CDR3: CSAEGLAGVPDTQYF. Here the CDR3 DNA reads TGCAGTGCGGAGGGACTAGCGGGAGTCCCAGATACGCAGTATTTT. The rearrangement links TRBV20-1 to TRBJ2-3; 14 bases are a match to TRBD2. V dropped 6 bases and J dropped 4; count of bases not matched to a gene: 6. The CDR3 consists of 15 residues. The germline V gene has CDR1 DFQATT and CDR2 SNEGSKA (reference sequence).